The clone carrying this TCR beta chain occurred many times. These data originate in a study of early T cells in non-severe SARS-CoV-2 infection. Study as a whole: Unsorted whole-blood RNA was sequenced in bulk, leaving chains unpaired.

TCRdb re-called the 5' RACE reads through MiXCR, storing one row per CDR3 protein. In the table there are under 80,000 distinct CDR3 sequences, roughly 13% of which are singletons. V lost 8 bases and J lost 6; bases outside the gene matches: 24. Germline CDR1 MRHNA, CDR2 SNTAGT. The CDR3 length is 19 residues. The sequence came from an adult who was a healthcare worker with PCR-confirmed SARS-CoV-2 infection or an uninfected control (not recorded which). Sequenced material: whole blood. The chain links TRBV6-4 to TRBJ1-1, with 10 bases lining up with TRBD1. The DNA for the CDR3 is TGTGCCAGCCTTATTTTGGGGGGACAGGGGCTTGGATCTTACGCTGAAGCTTTCTTT. It yields the protein CASLILGGQGLGSYAEAFF.